This T cell receptor beta chain was found in a study of shared clonotypes between healthy human individuals. Naive CD8 cells lacked CD45RO, underwent positive selection for CCR7 and left out terminally differentiated effector memory CD45RA+ cells. Clones were read by immunoSEQ multiplex PCR, and TCRdb kept only the in-frame ones, dropping some. The sample contains around 650,000 clones, 95% to 96% of which appear only once. Notes on this clone: The antigen is not known.

V was trimmed by 3 bases and J by 2 bases, leaving 10 bases between them. This CDR3 comprises 14 residues. Germline V lookup: CDR1 MDHEN, CDR2 SYDVKM. Study-level results: Naive subsets generally had larger estimated richness than memory subsets.

This receptor was obtained from a young woman in good health. The sample comprised naive CD8+ T cells sorted from blood. The rearrangement uses TRBV28 and TRBJ2-5; D is possibly TRBD1 (5 bases). The CDR3 is CASSFRGAQETQYF. The DNA of the CDR3 is TGTGCCAGCAGTTTCCGTGGGGCACAAGAGACCCAGTACTTC.